This record concerns one TCR beta chain sequence. Living in roughly 23 US areas, the participants were between roughly 18 and 95 years of age. Cohorts were assigned according to the clinical history that participants reported. The sample comes from a study of blood T cell repertoires in COVID-19. Background on the study: Sources were T cells, B-cell-depleted T cells, or PBMCs; the material itself was cDNA or gDNA.

In the source study's methods: Amplified reference gene primers provided the basis for estimating nucleated cell counts. Sequencing used immunoSEQ multiplex PCR; TCRdb keeps in-frame clones, though not all of them. V and J calls plus clone size are reproduced from that table; the DNA served to infer D and trimming. This sample has approximately 250,000 clones, with around 88% found just once. Looked up from germline, CDR1 is SGHTA and CDR2 is FQGNSA. Trimming left V 5 bases short and J 4 bases short, with 17 bases between. The CDR3 loop spans 15 amino acids. Sequenced input: PBMCs or T cells enriched from blood (not recorded which). The receptor was isolated from a woman in her thirties who had recovered from COVID-19. The chain employs TRBV7-2 and TRBJ1-2; D may be TRBD1 (5 bases). CDR3 in amino acids: CASSPEDIRAYGYTF. For the CDR3, the DNA is TGTGCCAGCAGCCCAGAGGACATTCGGGCCTATGGCTACACCTTC.